Shown below are 21 T cell receptor beta chains from a single sample sequenced in a study of somatic mutations in cytotoxic T cells in rheumatoid arthritis. Produced via immunoSEQ multiplex PCR; TCRdb's table is partial and in-frame only. The data contain some 16,000 clones, 60% to 80% of them seen just once; the ten biggest clones take up about an eighth. Source material: CD8+ T cells sorted from blood. Receptors were obtained from an adult with rheumatoid arthritis.

CDR3 protein: CASSLALAESYEQYF. As DNA, the CDR3 is TGTGCCAGCAGCCTGGCCCTAGCGGAATCCTACGAGCAGTACTTC. This chain joins TRBV7-9 and TRBJ2-7; the match to TRBD2 covers 7 bases. The CDR3 is 15 amino acids. V trimming: 5 bases; J trimming: 1 base; junction bases outside the gene matches: 8. Germline V gene sequence: CDR1 SEHNR, CDR2 FQNEAQ (reference sequence).

This clone was detected a few times. The chain recombines TRBV6-5 with TRBJ2-1; TRBD2 aligns across 15 bases. Per germline, CDR1 MNHEY and CDR2 SVGAGI. The V gene end was trimmed by 5 bases and the J gene end by 7 bases; junction bases not matched to a gene: 3. CDR3 length: 15 amino acids. CDR3: CASSGGLAGGNEQFF. The CDR3 bases are TGTGCCAGCAGTGGGGGACTAGCGGGGGGTAATGAGCAGTTCTTC.

The chain is built from TRBV27 and TRBJ2-7, with TRBD1 identical over 7 bases. This CDR3 comprises 13 residues. V shed 5 bases, J shed 5 bases, and the junction held 6 bases outside the gene matches. In germline, CDR1 is MNHEY, CDR2 SMNVEV (reference sequence). The CDR3 nucleotides read TGTGCCAGCAGTCTGGGGACAGCCAACGAGCAGTACTTC. Protein: CASSLGTANEQYF.

CDR3: CASRDTHEQYF. The CDR3 DNA is TGCGCCAGCAGAGACACCCACGAGCAGTACTTC. The V gene is TRBV10-2, the J gene TRBJ2-7; no reliable D call. V shed 6 bases and J shed 5 bases, with 8 bases lying between them. Germline loops: CDR1 WSHSY, CDR2 SAAADI. The CDR3 has 11 amino acids.

The chain carries TRBV5-4 and TRBJ1-1, with D possibly being TRBD1 (5 bases). CDR1 SGHNT and CDR2 YYREEE come from the germline V gene (reference sequence). V lost 0 bases and J lost 4, with 10 bases in between. This CDR3 contains 14 residues. CDR3: CASSLGWGGTEAFF. CDR3 DNA sequence: TGTGCCAGCAGCTTGGGTTGGGGGGGCACTGAAGCTTTCTTT.

This clone was counted once. The J gene is TRBJ2-2, the V gene TRBV5-1; 9 bases match TRBD1. CDR1 and CDR2 from the germline V gene are SGHRS and YFSETQ. The CDR3 has 22 amino acids. Losses at the gene ends were 4 bases for V and 6 bases for J; bases not matched to a gene: 28. The CDR3 nucleotides are TGCGCCAGCAGCCCCACCGGCACACTTACCGGGACAGGGACCGAACAGGCCGGGGAGCTGTTTTTT. This translates into CASSPTGTLTGTGTEQAGELFF.

The chain carries TRBV6-4 and TRBJ1-2; D unresolved. The CDR3 totals 12 residues. V shed 7 bases and J shed 4 bases, with 10 bases lying between them. Germline CDR1 and CDR2: MRHNA and SNTAGT. CDR3 in amino acids: CASTMDGYGYTF. The CDR3 DNA reads TGTGCCAGCACCATGGACGGCTATGGCTACACCTTC.

The V call is TRBV7-9, the J call TRBJ2-7, with TRBD2 matching over 11 bases. The germline V gene encodes CDR1 SEHNR and CDR2 FQNEAQ (reference sequence). The CDR3 is made up of 14 amino acids. V was pared by 6 bases and J by 4 bases, with 5 bases of the junction left unmatched. CDR3 amino acids: CASRPLAGEYEQYF. CDR3 bases: TGTGCCAGCAGACCACTAGCGGGGGAATACGAGCAGTACTTC.

The chain employs TRBV14 and TRBJ2-7, with a tentative D call TRBD1 (6 bases). Germline CDR1 SGHDN, CDR2 FVKESK. Trimming removed 3 bases at V and 2 bases at J, with 11 bases between. The CDR3 has 14 residues. The CDR3 region is CASSQGAGPYEQYV. In DNA, the CDR3 is TGTGCCAGCAGCCAGGGGGCTGGTCCCTACGAGCAGTACGTC.

The chain couples TRBV19 to TRBJ1-2; TRBD1 is a possible D gene (5 bases). Germline CDR1 is LNHDA and CDR2 is SQIVND (reference sequence). Trimming removed 6 bases from V and 8 bases from J, with 13 bases in between. This CDR3 has 12 amino acids. CDR3 in DNA: TGTGCCAGTAGCCGGGGGATATACGGCTACACCTTC. This translates into CASSRGIYGYTF.

The chain links TRBV5-6 to TRBJ2-7, with D perhaps TRBD1 (6 bases). The CDR3 contains 14 residues. V gave up 5 bases and J gave up 2 bases, with 14 bases separating them. In germline, CDR1 is SGHDT, CDR2 YYEEEE. The DNA for the CDR3 is TGTGCCAGCAGTGCTACAGGGCAACCCTACGAGCAGTACTTC. It is translated as CASSATGQPYEQYF.

The gene calls are TRBV7-9 and TRBJ2-7; the D is unclear. From germline, CDR1 is SEHNR and CDR2 FQNEAQ (reference sequence). Between the trimmed V and J ends, which lost 4 bases and 4 bases, there was a span of 17 bases. The CDR3 is made up of 15 amino acids. CDR3 residues: CASSSGPQPRYEQYF. DNA for the CDR3: TGTGCCAGCAGCTCGGGCCCTCAGCCCCGGTACGAGCAGTACTTC.

This clone was seen a few times. The rearrangement links TRBV19 to TRBJ2-7, with D possibly TRBD1 on 6 matching bases. V gave up 4 bases and J gave up 3 bases, with 10 bases separating them. The germline gives CDR1 LNHDA, CDR2 SQIVND (reference sequence). The CDR3 is 13 amino acids. The CDR3 here is CASSRIGGYEQYF. As DNA, the CDR3 is TGTGCCAGTAGTAGAATAGGGGGCTACGAGCAGTACTTC.

This rearrangement joins TRBV30 to TRBJ1-2, with D hard to call. The V gene's germline CDR1 is GTSNPN and CDR2 SVGIG (reference sequence). Trimming removed 4 bases at V and 8 bases at J, with 11 bases between. This CDR3 is built from 11 residues. This chain's CDR3 is CAWTLSEGYTF. The CDR3 bases are TGTGCCTGGACCCTCTCGGAGGGCTACACCTTC.

This chain uses TRBV27 with TRBJ2-5; the D is unclear. The V gene's germline CDR1 is MNHEY and CDR2 SMNVEV (reference sequence). This CDR3 has 17 residues. V was shortened by 0 bases and J by 6 bases, with 20 bases between the two germline ends. In DNA, the CDR3 is TGTGCCAGCAGTTTATCTGTAGGTCGGTCAGGAATAAAGACCCAGTACTTC. Translated: CASSLSVGRSGIKTQYF.

The chain combines TRBV7-9 with TRBJ2-3; 12 bases are shared with TRBD1. Losses at the gene ends were 5 bases for V and 6 bases for J; bases not matched to a gene: 3. The CDR3 has 14 amino acids. From germline, CDR1 is SEHNR and CDR2 FQNEAQ (reference sequence). Here the CDR3 DNA reads TGTGCCAGCAGCCTGGGGACAGGGGGCGATACGCAGTATTTT. This translates into CASSLGTGGDTQYF.

The V and J genes are TRBV2 and TRBJ2-2; no reliable D call. Between the trimmed V and J ends, which lost 7 bases and 4 bases, there was a span of 13 bases. This CDR3 is 14 amino acids long. Germline loops: CDR1 SNHLY, CDR2 FYNNEI. This CDR3 reads CASTPWPGTGELFF. The CDR3 region has the DNA TGTGCCAGCACCCCCTGGCCAGGCACCGGGGAGCTGTTTTTT.

The rearrangement joins TRBV7-9 to TRBJ2-7, with D perhaps TRBD2 (6 bases). V lost 3 bases and J 2 bases, leaving 8 bases between the germline ends. CDR1 is SEHNR, CDR2 FQNEAQ, per germline (reference sequence). The CDR3 length is 13 residues. Written as DNA, the CDR3 is TGTGCCAGCAGCTTGGGGGGACCCTACGAGCAGTACTTC. This codes for CASSLGGPYEQYF.

The chain recombines TRBV7-6 with TRBJ2-1; D perhaps matches TRBD1 (6 bases). V was trimmed by 1 base and J by 9 bases, leaving 16 bases between them. The CDR3 is 15 amino acids. In germline, CDR1 is SGHVS, CDR2 FNYEAQ. The CDR3 DNA reads as TGTGCCAGCAGCTTAGAGGGACACCCTGAGAGTGAGCAGTTCTTC. Translation: CASSLEGHPESEQFF.

The chain employs TRBV28 and TRBJ2-3, with D perhaps being TRBD1 or TRBD2 (7 bases each). Germline-derived CDR1 and CDR2 are MDHEN and SYDVKM. Trimming removed 8 bases at V and 6 bases at J, with 21 bases between. This CDR3 has 15 amino acids. CDR3 amino acids: CASGRGRGFTDTQYF. The CDR3 DNA is TGTGCCAGCGGGAGGGGGCGCGGATTCACTGATACGCAGTATTTT.

The chain employs TRBV5-1 and TRBJ1-6; no clear D. CDR1 and CDR2 (germline): SGHRS, YFSETQ. The V end was cut by 4 bases, the J end by 0 bases, with 14 bases between. The CDR3 contains 17 residues. CDR3 region: CASSAARESSYNSPLHF. CDR3 in DNA: TGCGCCAGCAGCGCCGCGAGGGAAAGCTCCTATAATTCACCCCTCCACTTT.